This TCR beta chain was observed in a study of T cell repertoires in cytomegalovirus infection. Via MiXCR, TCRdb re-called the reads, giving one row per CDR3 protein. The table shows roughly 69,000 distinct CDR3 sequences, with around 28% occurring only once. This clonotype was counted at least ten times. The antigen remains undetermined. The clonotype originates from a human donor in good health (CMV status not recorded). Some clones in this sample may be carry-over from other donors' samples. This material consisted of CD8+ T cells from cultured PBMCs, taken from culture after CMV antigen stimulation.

Here the CDR3 reads CASSLGTPTEAFF. CDR3 DNA sequence: TGTGCCAGCAGCCTCGGGACACCCACTGAAGCTTTCTTT. This chain uses TRBV7-8 with TRBJ1-1; possibly TRBD1 for D (6 bases). Per the germline V gene, CDR1 is SGHVS and CDR2 is FQNEAQ. The CDR3 is made up of 13 amino acids. Between the trimmed V and J ends, which lost 5 bases and 4 bases, there was a span of 11 bases.